Included here is one TCR beta chain sequence, with context. This sample is drawn from a study of blood T cell repertoires in COVID-19. The table came from immunoSEQ multiplex PCR; TCRdb's copy has only in-frame clones and leaves some out. The sample holds approximately 70,000 clones, roughly 80% seen once. The CDR3 consists of 17 residues. The germline gives CDR1 LNHDA, CDR2 SQIVND (reference sequence). V lost 4 bases to trimming and J lost 2 bases; unmatched junction nucleotides: 8. This receptor was obtained from a woman aged 80 or over with acute or convalescent COVID-19. The sequenced sample was peripheral blood. This chain links TRBV19 with TRBJ2-3; TRBD1 matches 11 bases. CDR3: CASSTPGQGVTTDTQYF. CDR3 in DNA: TGTGCCAGTAGTACACCGGGACAGGGGGTAACCACAGATACGCAGTATTTT.